One T cell receptor (beta chain) is described in this entry. Its recognized antigen is unknown. Per-nucleotide qualities are absent, and no much larger clonotype sits a single base away. Other nucleotide sequences from this sample produce the same CDR3. This sample is drawn from a study of OX40 agonist ivuxolimab in advanced cancers. Study-level background: Ivuxolimab was a fully human IgG2 agonistic monoclonal antibody targeting the costimulatory receptor OX40 (CD134). Intravenous ivuxolimab was administered to patients every 2 weeks at six dose levels: 0.01, 0.1, 0.3, 1.5, 3 and 10 mg/kg. Of the 50 to 55 dose-escalation patients, hepatocellular carcinoma was present in some 19, melanoma in approximately 15, renal cell carcinoma in 9 and head and neck cancer in 9. The dose-escalation cohort was roughly 83% male with a mean age of around 64 years, ranging from about 20 to 85. Prior anti-PD-1, anti-PD-L1 or anti-CTLA-4 therapy was permitted, and approximately 42% of dose-escalation patients had received checkpoint inhibitors. Partial responses were achieved by three dose-escalation patients, of whom one had hepatocellular carcinoma and two had cutaneous melanoma. Peripheral TCRbeta sequencing was intended to test whether TCR sequence diversity was altered and clonal T-cell expansion was caused by ivuxolimab. The monotherapy dose-escalation portion (N of about 47 patients) of the phase I ivuxolimab trial is reported in the paper.

Genomic DNA was isolated from the sorted cells so that the TCRbeta CDR3 region could be sequenced. The immunoSEQ Assay was used for sequencing of TCRbeta CDR3 regions. Imported from immuneACCESS, the table was reduced by TCRdb to in-frame sequences with V and J called. These copies leave out some clones; in studies compared against another copy, an unresolved V gene accounts for under half, and the cause of the remainder is not known. The sample has 90,000 to 100,000 clones on record, 90% of them singletons. The ten largest clones capture 0.15% to 0.2% of the sample. The trial excluded patients who had a history of autoimmune disease or who were on systemic immunosuppression. Peripheral blood for TCR sequencing was collected from all dose cohorts at baseline, on cycle 4 day 1, and on cycle 7 day 1. The samples were drawn from a first-in-human, open-label, multicenter phase I dose-escalation trial of ivuxolimab. Adults with locally advanced or metastatic head and neck squamous cell, hepatocellular, melanoma or renal cell carcinoma were enrolled in the trial. Before TCR sequencing, CD4+ T cells and CD8+ T cells were sorted from peripheral blood as separate populations.

V loses 0 bases at its end and J loses 8 bases; junction bases beyond the gene matches: 5. The germline V gene (reference sequence) gives CDR1 as SGHNT and CDR2 as YYREEE. CDR3 length: 14 amino acids, cysteine to phenylalanine. Only the CDR3 portion is preserved as DNA: 42 bases, with reading frame beginning at the first base. The investigation overall reported the following: Low levels of normalized T-cell clonal expansion were also seen in some patients who did not respond. The antigen specificity of the peripheral T cells that underwent clonal expansion was not determined. After ivuxolimab, expanded clones were on average more numerous among CD8+ T cells than among CD4+ T cells. At doses of 0.1 to 3.0 mg/kg, clonal expansion of both CD4+ and CD8+ blood T cells was observed from baseline to week 6. Partial responders in the 0.1-3.0 mg/kg groups had among the lowest normalized peripheral clonal expansion, especially among CD8+ T cells.

Recombination joined TRBV5-4 with TRBJ2-1; TRBD2 agrees with 7 junctional bases. This sequence originates from an adult with an advanced solid tumor such as melanoma, head and neck, liver or kidney cancer. Here the sequenced sample was CD4+ or CD8+ T cells sorted from blood, taken in a trial of the OX40 agonist ivuxolimab. The CDR3 protein sequence reads: CASSLGREYDEQFF. The nucleotide sequence reads as follows: TGTGCCAGCAGCTTGGGGCGGGAGTACGATGAGCAGTTCTTC.